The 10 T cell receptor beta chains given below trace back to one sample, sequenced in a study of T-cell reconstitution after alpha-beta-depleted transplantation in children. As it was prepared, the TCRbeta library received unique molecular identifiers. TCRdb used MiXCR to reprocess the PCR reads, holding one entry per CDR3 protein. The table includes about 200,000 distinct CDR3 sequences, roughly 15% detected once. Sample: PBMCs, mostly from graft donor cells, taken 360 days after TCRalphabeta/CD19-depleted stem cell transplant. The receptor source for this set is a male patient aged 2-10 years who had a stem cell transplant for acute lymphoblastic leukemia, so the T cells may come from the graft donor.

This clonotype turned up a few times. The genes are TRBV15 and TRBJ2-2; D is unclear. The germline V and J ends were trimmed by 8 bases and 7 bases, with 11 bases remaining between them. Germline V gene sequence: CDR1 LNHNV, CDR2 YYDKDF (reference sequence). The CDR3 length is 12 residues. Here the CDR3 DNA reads TGTGCCACCTACACCAGCCACGGGGAGCTGTTTTTT. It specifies CATYTSHGELFF.

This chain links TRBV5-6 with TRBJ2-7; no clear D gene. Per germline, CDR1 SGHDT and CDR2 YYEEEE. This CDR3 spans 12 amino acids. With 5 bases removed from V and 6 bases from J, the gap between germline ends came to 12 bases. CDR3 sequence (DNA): TGTGCCAGCAGTAAGCTGCCTAGCGAGCAGTACTTC. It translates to CASSKLPSEQYF.

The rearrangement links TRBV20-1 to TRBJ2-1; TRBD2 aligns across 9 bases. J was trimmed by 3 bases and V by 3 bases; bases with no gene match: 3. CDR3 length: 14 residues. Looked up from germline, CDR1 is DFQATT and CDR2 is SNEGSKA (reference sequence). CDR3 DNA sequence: TGCAGTGCTAGTGGGCGGGGGGGCTACAATGAGCAGTTCTTC. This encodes CSASGRGGYNEQFF.

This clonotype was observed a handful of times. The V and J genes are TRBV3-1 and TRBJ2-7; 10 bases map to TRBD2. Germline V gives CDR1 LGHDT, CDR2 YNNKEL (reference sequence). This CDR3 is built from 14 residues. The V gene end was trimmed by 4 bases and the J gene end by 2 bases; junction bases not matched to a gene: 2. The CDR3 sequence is CASSRTSGAYEQYF. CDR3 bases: TGTGCCAGCAGCCGGACTAGCGGCGCCTACGAGCAGTACTTC.

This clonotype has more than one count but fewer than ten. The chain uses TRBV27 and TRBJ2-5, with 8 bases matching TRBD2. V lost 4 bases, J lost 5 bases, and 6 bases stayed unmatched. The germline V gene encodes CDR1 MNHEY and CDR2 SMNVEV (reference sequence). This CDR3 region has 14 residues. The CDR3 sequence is CASSSVAGWETQYF. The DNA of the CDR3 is TGTGCCAGCAGTTCCGTAGCGGGGTGGGAGACCCAGTACTTC.

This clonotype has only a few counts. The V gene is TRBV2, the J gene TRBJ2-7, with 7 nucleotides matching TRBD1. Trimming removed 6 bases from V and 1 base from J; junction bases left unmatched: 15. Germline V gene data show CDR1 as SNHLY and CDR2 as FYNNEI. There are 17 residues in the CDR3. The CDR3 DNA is TGTGCCAGCAGAGAGGGACAGAGCCGAATCTCATCCTACGAGCAGTACTTC. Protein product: CASREGQSRISSYEQYF.

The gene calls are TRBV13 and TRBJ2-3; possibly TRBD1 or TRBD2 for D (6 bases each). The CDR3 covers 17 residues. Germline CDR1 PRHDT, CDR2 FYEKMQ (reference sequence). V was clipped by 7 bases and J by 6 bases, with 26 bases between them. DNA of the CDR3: TGTGCCAGCACCACACAAACGGGGGCCCCCTTGGGCGATACGCAGTATTTT. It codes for CASTTQTGAPLGDTQYF.

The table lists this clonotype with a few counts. CDR3 sequence (DNA): TGCAGCGTGATAATAGGACAGTGGCTCGCGGATACGCAGTATTTT. Translation gives CSVIIGQWLADTQYF. V and J are TRBV29-1 and TRBJ2-3; a weak D match, TRBD1 (6 bases). Trimming took off 6 bases at V and 6 bases at J, with 22 bases between the two ends. CDR1 is SQVTM and CDR2 is ANQGSEA in the germline V gene. The CDR3 is 15 residues long.

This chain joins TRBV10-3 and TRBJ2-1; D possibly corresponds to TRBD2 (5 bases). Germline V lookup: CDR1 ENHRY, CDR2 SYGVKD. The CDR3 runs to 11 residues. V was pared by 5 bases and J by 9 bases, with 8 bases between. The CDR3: CAISLASEQFF. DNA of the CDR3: TGTGCCATCAGTCTAGCCAGTGAGCAGTTCTTC.

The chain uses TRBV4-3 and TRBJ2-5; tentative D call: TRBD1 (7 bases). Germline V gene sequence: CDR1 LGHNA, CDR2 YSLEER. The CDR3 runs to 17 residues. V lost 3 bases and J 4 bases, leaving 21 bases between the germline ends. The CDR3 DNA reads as TGCGCCAGCAGCCAGGCTACAGGGGAGCGGGTCGGAGAGACCCAGTACTTC. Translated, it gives CASSQATGERVGETQYF.